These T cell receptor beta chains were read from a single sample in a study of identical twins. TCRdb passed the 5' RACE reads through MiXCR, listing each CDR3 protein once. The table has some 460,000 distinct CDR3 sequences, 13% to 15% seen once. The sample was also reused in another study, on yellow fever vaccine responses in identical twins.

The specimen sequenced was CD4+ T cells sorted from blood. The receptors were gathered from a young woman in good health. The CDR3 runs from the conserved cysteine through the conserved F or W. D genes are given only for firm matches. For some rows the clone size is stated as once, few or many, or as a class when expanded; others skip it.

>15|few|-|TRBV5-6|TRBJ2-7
TGTGCCAGCAGCTTGGGGTTTGGGGATGTGGTCGAGCAGTACTTC
CASSLGFGDVVEQYF
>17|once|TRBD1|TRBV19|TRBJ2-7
TGTGCCAGTAGTATAGAACGGTTGGGGACAGGGGGCTACGAGCAGTACTTC
CASSIERLGTGGYEQYF
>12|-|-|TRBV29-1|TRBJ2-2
TGCAGCGTTGAATCCGGGAGCGGGGAGCTGTTTTTT
CSVESGSGELFF
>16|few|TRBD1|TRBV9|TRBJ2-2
TGTGCCAGCAGCGCTCCAGGGGGCGCGAACACCGGGGAGCTGTTTTTT
CASSAPGGANTGELFF
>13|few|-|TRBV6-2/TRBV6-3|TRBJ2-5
TGTGCCAGCAGTTTTGCAGGGGAAGAGACCCAGTACTTC
CASSFAGEETQYF
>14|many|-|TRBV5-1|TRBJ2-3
TGCGCCAGCAGCTTGGGGGGGAACACAGATACGCAGTATTTT
CASSLGGNTDTQYF
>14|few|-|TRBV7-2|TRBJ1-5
TGTGCCAGCAGCATACCCAGGACGGATCAGCCCCAGCATTTT
CASSIPRTDQPQHF
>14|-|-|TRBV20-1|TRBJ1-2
TGCAGTGCTAGGGCGGCAGGGCGTTCCTATGGCTACACCTTC
CSARAAGRSYGYTF
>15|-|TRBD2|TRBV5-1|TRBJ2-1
TGCGCCAGCAGCTTCGTGCGGGGGGCCTACAATGAGCAGTTCTTC
CASSFVRGAYNEQFF
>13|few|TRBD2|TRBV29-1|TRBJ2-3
TGCAGCGTGGGGCGGGGGGGCACAGATACGCAGTATTTT
CSVGRGGTDTQYF
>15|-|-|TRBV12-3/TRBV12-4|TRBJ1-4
TGTGCCAGCAGTTTAAACAGAAAAACTAATGAAAAACTGTTTTTT
CASSLNRKTNEKLFF
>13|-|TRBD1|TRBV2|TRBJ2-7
TGTGCCAGCAGCGTGACAGGGAACTCCAAGCAGTACTTC
CASSVTGNSKQYF
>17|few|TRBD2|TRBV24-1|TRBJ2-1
TGTGCCACCAGTGACTCTCTAGCGGGAGGGCCTTACAATGAGCAGTTCTTC
CATSDSLAGGPYNEQFF
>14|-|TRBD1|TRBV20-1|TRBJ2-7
TGCAGTGCTAGAGTCCGGGACAGGGCCAACGAGCAGTACTTC
CSARVRDRANEQYF